This entry lists 26 T cell receptor beta chains sequenced from one sample in a study of OX40 agonist ivuxolimab in advanced cancers. This table comes from immunoSEQ multiplex PCR, and its TCRdb copy is limited to in-frame clones, with some not included. The sample carries approximately 64,000 clones, about 88% recorded once. This sample comprised CD4+ or CD8+ T cells sorted from blood, obtained in a trial of the OX40 agonist ivuxolimab. The origin of the receptors is an adult with an advanced solid tumor such as melanoma, head and neck, liver or kidney cancer.

This clone was recorded a few times. The chain links TRBV5-4 to TRBJ1-6, with 7 bases aligning to TRBD1. Per the germline V gene, CDR1 is SGHNT and CDR2 is YYREEE (reference sequence). The CDR3 is 14 amino acids. V shed 4 bases and J 10 bases; nucleotides not matched to a gene: 8. This CDR3 reads CASSDRVFSSPLHF. CDR3 coding DNA: TGTGCCAGCAGCGACAGGGTCTTCTCCTCACCCCTCCACTTT.

This clone was counted once. The chain carries TRBV28 and TRBJ1-2; no reliable D call. The CDR3 is 15 amino acids. Per the germline V gene, CDR1 is MDHEN and CDR2 is SYDVKM. V was clipped by 3 bases and J by 2 bases, with 13 bases between them. CDR3 sequence reads: CASSFPPVLNYGYTF. The CDR3 nucleotides read TGTGCCAGCAGTTTCCCTCCGGTCTTAAACTATGGCTACACCTTC.

The rearrangement links TRBV5-6 to TRBJ2-5; D gene ambiguous. The CDR3 extends over 13 amino acids. Trimming took off 0 bases at V and 4 bases at J, with 7 bases between the two ends. Germline CDR1 is SGHDT and CDR2 is YYEEEE. CDR3: CASSLAGLETQYF. The DNA of the CDR3 is TGTGCCAGCAGCTTGGCTGGGCTAGAGACCCAGTACTTC.

The chain recombines TRBV6-6 with TRBJ1-5, with D maybe TRBD1 (5 bases). This CDR3 has 15 amino acids. Germline lookup yields CDR1 MNHNY and CDR2 SVGAGI (reference sequence). V lost 2 bases, J lost 11 bases, and 19 bases lay in between. The CDR3 DNA is TGTGCCAGCAGTTACACGGACACACAAGGGAAGTCCCAGCATTTT. Translating gives CASSYTDTQGKSQHF.

The V call is TRBV5-4, the J call TRBJ1-4; the D gene is possibly TRBD1 (5 bases). The CDR3 length is 14 residues. Trimming took off 1 base at V and 2 bases at J, with 6 bases between the two ends. Germline CDR1 is SGHNT and CDR2 is YYREEE (reference sequence). The CDR3 region is CASSLWGTNEKLFF. CDR3 nucleotide sequence: TGTGCCAGCAGCTTGTGGGGGACTAATGAAAAACTGTTTTTT.

The chain couples TRBV27 to TRBJ2-2; TRBD2 matches at 8 bases. V lost 2 bases to trimming and J lost 4 bases; unmatched junction nucleotides: 3. This CDR3 comprises 15 residues. Germline loops: CDR1 MNHEY, CDR2 SMNVEV (reference sequence). Here the CDR3 DNA reads TGTGCCAGCAGTTTAGTCGGGACTAGCACCGGGGAGCTGTTTTTT. It is translated as CASSLVGTSTGELFF.

The rearrangement joins TRBV28 to TRBJ2-7; D unresolved. The CDR3 has 11 amino acids. The germline V and J ends were trimmed by 8 bases and 3 bases, with 8 bases remaining between them. The V gene's germline CDR1 is MDHEN and CDR2 SYDVKM. In DNA form, the CDR3 reads TGTGCCAGCCGATGGCACTACGAGCAGTACTTC. It encodes CASRWHYEQYF.

The chain combines TRBV18 with TRBJ1-1; possibly TRBD1 for D (5 bases). The CDR3 runs to 16 residues. The V end was cut by 0 bases, the J end by 0 bases, with 11 bases between. Per germline, CDR1 KGHSH and CDR2 LQKENI. The CDR3 sequence is CASSPPGVGMNTEAFF. For the CDR3, the DNA is TGTGCCAGCTCACCACCGGGGGTCGGAATGAACACTGAAGCTTTCTTT.

The rearrangement links TRBV9 to TRBJ2-1, with D perhaps matching TRBD1 or TRBD2 (5 bases each). Germline lookup yields CDR1 SGDLS and CDR2 YYNGEE. The CDR3 is 14 residues long. Deletions cut 3 bases from V and 5 bases from J, with 12 bases between. The CDR3 reads CASSEGTANNEQFF. CDR3 bases: TGTGCCAGCAGCGAGGGGACGGCAAACAATGAGCAGTTCTTC.

This sequence joins TRBV27 and TRBJ1-2, with D possibly TRBD1 on 5 matching bases. The CDR3 totals 15 residues. V lost 8 bases to trimming and J lost 8 bases, with 24 bases between them. The germline V gene has CDR1 MNHEY and CDR2 SMNVEV (reference sequence). CDR3 region: CASSQWGRVGEGYTF. The CDR3, as DNA: TGTGCCAGCTCCCAATGGGGCAGGGTGGGAGAAGGCTACACCTTC.

V and J are TRBV5-8 and TRBJ2-3; D gene unclear. Germline assignment: CDR1 SGHTS and CDR2 YDEGEE. CDR3 length equals 15 residues. V was shortened by 5 bases and J by 2 bases, with 15 bases between the two germline ends. CDR3 amino acids: CASSSPDAFTDTQYF. CDR3 sequence (DNA): TGTGCCAGCAGTAGTCCGGACGCTTTCACAGATACGCAGTATTTT.

With respect to this clone: In the same sample, other DNA sequences code for this CDR3. The V call is TRBV5-4, the J call TRBJ2-2; 10 bases agree with TRBD2. Germline V gene sequence: CDR1 SGHNT, CDR2 YYREEE (reference sequence). The V and J ends lost 5 bases and 5 bases, in that order; junction bases with no gene match: 9. The CDR3 runs to 16 residues. The CDR3, as DNA: TGTGCCAGCAGTAATGGGGCTAGCGGGAGAACCGGGGAGCTGTTTTTT. It codes for CASSNGASGRTGELFF.

The chain uses TRBV7-9 and TRBJ2-1; maybe TRBD2 (7 bases). Germline values: CDR1 SEHNR, CDR2 FQNEAQ (reference sequence). The CDR3 has 15 residues. V was pared by 2 bases and J by 5 bases, with 13 bases between. The CDR3: CASSLRGEGHNEQFF. In DNA form, the CDR3 reads TGTGCCAGCAGCTTAAGGGGGGAGGGACACAATGAGCAGTTCTTC.

The rearrangement joins TRBV6-1 to TRBJ1-5; perhaps TRBD1 as D (6 bases). The CDR3 runs to 14 residues. The V gene lost 6 bases and the J gene lost 3 bases, with 12 bases spanning the gap. Germline V CDR1 and CDR2: MNHNS, SASEGT. This chain's CDR3 is CASRRGGDNQPQHF. The CDR3 nucleotides read TGTGCCAGCAGGAGGGGGGGTGACAATCAGCCCCAGCATTTT.

The chain couples TRBV5-4 to TRBJ1-4; D is possibly TRBD1 (6 bases). Trimming took 0 bases from V and 3 from J, leaving 9 bases between them. The V gene's germline CDR1 is SGHNT and CDR2 YYREEE (reference sequence). The CDR3 is made up of 15 amino acids. Here the CDR3 reads CASSLETGANEKLFF. CDR3 DNA sequence: TGTGCCAGCAGCTTGGAGACAGGCGCTAATGAAAAACTGTTTTTT.

The chain carries TRBV19 and TRBJ1-2, with a possible D match to TRBD1 (5 bases). The V gene's germline CDR1 is LNHDA and CDR2 SQIVND (reference sequence). Trimming stripped 3 bases from V and 3 bases from J, with 17 bases between. The CDR3 extends over 16 amino acids. The chain's CDR3 is CASSIGFRDSYYGYTF. CDR3 DNA sequence: TGTGCCAGTAGTATTGGTTTCAGGGATTCTTACTATGGCTACACCTTC. The entire variable domain, with the rest obtained from reference TRBV19 and TRBJ1-2, is as follows: DGGITQSPKYLFRKEGQNVTLSCEQNLNHDAMYWYRQDPGQGLRLIYYSQIVNDFQKGDIAEGYSVSREKKESFPLTVTSAQKNPTAFYLCASSIGFRDSYYGYTFGSGTRLTVV.

The chain couples TRBV2 to TRBJ2-3; 8 nucleotides agree with TRBD2. Germline V gives CDR1 SNHLY, CDR2 FYNNEI. J was trimmed by 1 base and V by 10 bases; bases with no gene match: 10. The CDR3 runs 15 residues. The CDR3 spells CAIRSGSGGTDTQYF. For the CDR3, the DNA is TGTGCCATTCGAAGCGGGAGTGGGGGCACAGATACGCAGTATTTT.

The chain couples TRBV11-2 to TRBJ2-1, with 7 bases fitting TRBD1. This CDR3 region has 15 residues. J lost 4 bases, V lost 5 bases, and 8 bases had no gene match. Germline CDR1 reads SGHAT; CDR2 reads FQNNGV. CDR3 in DNA: TGTGCCAGCAGCCGGGACAGCTTACCGTACAATGAGCAGTTCTTC. It encodes CASSRDSLPYNEQFF.

The V gene is TRBV18, the J gene TRBJ2-6, with TRBD1 identical over 9 bases. The CDR3 is 18 residues long. CDR1 is KGHSH and CDR2 is LQKENI in the germline V gene. After removal of 1 base from V and 4 bases from J, the junction contained 8 bases not matched to a gene. CDR3 DNA sequence: TGTGCCAGCTCACCACAGCAGACAGGGGGGACGGGGGCCAACGTCCTGACTTTC. Translation: CASSPQQTGGTGANVLTF.

This rearrangement joins TRBV13 to TRBJ1-3; D gene unclear. Trimming pared 9 bases from V and 8 bases from J, leaving 11 bases between. The CDR3 consists of 11 residues. The germline V gene encodes CDR1 PRHDT and CDR2 FYEKMQ (reference sequence). The CDR3 DNA reads as TGTGCCAGTTTAATAGAGCACACCATATATTTT. It is translated as CASLIEHTIYF.

This clone was observed a handful of times. The chain uses TRBV6-1 and TRBJ2-2; the match to TRBD2 covers 8 bases. From germline, CDR1 is MNHNS and CDR2 SASEGT. This CDR3 is built from 18 residues. V lost 4 bases, J lost 1 base, and 11 bases stayed unmatched. The chain's CDR3 is CASSVVVVTSGNTGELFF. The CDR3 coding sequence is TGTGCCAGCAGTGTTGTTGTTGTTACTAGCGGGAACACCGGGGAGCTGTTTTTT.

The J gene is TRBJ2-1, the V gene TRBV7-2; D ambiguous. V was trimmed by 0 bases and J by 8 bases, leaving 8 bases between them. This CDR3 comprises 13 residues. Germline-derived CDR1 and CDR2 are SGHTA and FQGNSA. In nucleotides, the CDR3 is TGTGCCAGCAGCTTAGCGGGGTCGGATGAGCAGTTCTTC. Its protein is CASSLAGSDEQFF.

The V call is TRBV7-2, the J call TRBJ2-3; 7 nucleotides align to TRBD2. The CDR3 loop spans 15 amino acids. CDR1 is SGHTA and CDR2 is FQGNSA in the germline V gene. The V and J ends lost 3 bases and 1 base, in that order; junction bases with no gene match: 4. The CDR3 nucleotides are TGTGCCAGCAGCTTTCAGGCGGGAGGCACAGATACGCAGTATTTT. This codes for CASSFQAGGTDTQYF.

The chain links TRBV28 to TRBJ2-2, with D perhaps TRBD1 (5 bases). With 5 bases removed from V and 4 bases from J, the gap between germline ends came to 20 bases. CDR3 length: 17 amino acids. The germline gives CDR1 MDHEN, CDR2 SYDVKM. CDR3 loop: CASSQIDRPIATGELFF. As DNA, the CDR3 is TGTGCCAGCAGTCAGATCGACAGACCGATAGCCACCGGGGAGCTGTTTTTT. The full variable domain, rest sourced from reference TRBV28 and TRBJ2-2, is DVKVTQSSRYLVKRTGEKVFLECVQDMDHENMFWYRQDPGLGLRLIYFSYDVKMKEKGDIPEGYSVSREKKERFSLILESASTNQTSMYLCASSQIDRPIATGELFFGEGSRLTVL.

The chain joins TRBV5-1 to TRBJ2-7; 9 bases map to TRBD2. This CDR3 has 14 amino acids. From germline, CDR1 is SGHRS and CDR2 YFSETQ. Unmatched junction bases numbered 6, after V lost 2 bases and J lost 6 bases. DNA for the CDR3: TGCGCCAGCAGCTTCATTAGCGGGAGAACCGAGCAGTACTTC. Encoded protein: CASSFISGRTEQYF.

This chain uses TRBV4-1 with TRBJ2-2; TRBD1 agrees at 7 bases. Per germline, CDR1 MGHRA and CDR2 YSYEKL. Unmatched junction bases numbered 14, after V lost 4 bases and J lost 3 bases. The CDR3 runs to 18 residues. CDR3: CASSLPPGQVLHTGELFF. CDR3 sequence (DNA): TGCGCCAGCAGCCTTCCCCCCGGACAGGTGCTCCACACCGGGGAGCTGTTTTTT.